This T cell receptor (beta chain) was recorded in a study of blood T cell repertoires in COVID-19 (dated by TCRdb to 2019 to 2021). Study-level background: The collaborator samples originated in the United States, Italy and Spain and spanned the acute and convalescent phases of COVID-19. The dataset comprised deeply sampled blood TCRbeta repertoires from subjects exposed to, actively infected with, or recovered from COVID-19. Samples were obtained from the ongoing ImmuneRACE study (first 160 participants) and from roughly 1,300 subjects provided by 6 global collaborators. The prospective study material was composed of cDNA or gDNA derived from T cells, B-cell-depleted T cells, or PBMCs. Nearly every sample came with metadata listing a de-identified subject ID, COVID-19 status, age in years and sex. The repertoires were released in a freely available public database intended as a resource for research on the immune response to SARS-CoV-2. HLA class I and class II types, where available, came from metadata supplied by the sample provider rather than from assay-based typing.

Whole blood was collected in K2EDTA tubes by collaborating institutions according to the institutions' own protocols. For TCRbeta analysis, collaborators shipped samples as frozen whole blood, isolated PBMCs, or DNA extracted from either of those sample types. TCRbeta CDR3 regions were amplified from genomic DNA using the immunoSEQ Assay, a bias-controlled multiplex PCR. The published analysis was carried out like this. Nucleated cell counts per sample were estimated from amplification of reference gene primers within the assay. To quantify the absolute abundance of each unique TCRbeta CDR3 rearrangement, sequence reads were collapsed and filtered. For each sample, productive Simpson clonality was calculated by taking the square root of Simpson's diversity index across productive rearrangements. As stored in TCRdb, this immuneACCESS dataset retains in-frame rearrangements with V and J assigned. A fraction of the clones does not appear; measured against another copy, unresolved V genes explain less than half of the discrepancy, and the remainder lacks a known reason. D and trimming come from the DNA, and the V and J calls and clone size come from that table. In this sample the table shows approximately 180,000 clones, roughly 85% of which occur a single time. The ten largest make up around 3.3% of the sample.

CDR1 and CDR2, looked up from the germline V gene, are MDHEN and SYDVKM. The junction carries 15 bases between V and J, which are trimmed by 7 bases and 2 bases respectively. The CDR3 has 14 amino acids, counting the end cysteine and phenylalanine. The retained sequence is limited to the CDR3, 42 bases, with the frame set at the first base. As for this clone: Its antigen remains undetermined. No quality values exist for individual bases; no much larger clone is one base distant.

The paper as a whole reports these results and caveats: Clinical and demographic metadata were provided uncurated, with the amount varying by source and participant.

The TCR comes from a man aged 60-69 years with acute or convalescent COVID-19. The sequencing sample was made of peripheral blood. The V and J genes are TRBV28 and TRBJ2-7; TRBD1 is a possible D gene, resting on 6 matching bases. DNA sequence: TGTGCCAGCACTAAACAGGGAGCACCCTACGAGCAGTACTTC. This yields the protein CASTKQGAPYEQYF.